The source of this T cell receptor beta chain is a study of identical twins. This clonotype showed up just a few times. Its cognate antigen is unknown. Whole-study findings and limits: Conclusions came from cross-sectional statistical analysis, not from following the same donors. Weaker excess sharing between twins was seen in beta out-of-frame sequences. Within monozygotic twins, out-of-frame TCR alpha sharing was underestimated by the models.

TCRdb passed the 5' RACE reads through MiXCR, listing each CDR3 protein once. The table has under 1 million distinct CDR3 sequences, approximately 13% seen once. The CDR3 consists of 15 residues. After removal of 0 bases from V and 2 bases from J, the junction contained 4 bases not matched to a gene. CDR1 and CDR2 (germline): SGDLS, YYNGEE. These records were also assigned to another study, of yellow fever vaccine responses in identical twins.

The sequenced sample consisted of PBMCs. The receptor comes from a woman in her late teens or twenties in good health. The chain combines TRBV9 with TRBJ1-2; 7 bases map to TRBD1. The CDR3 here is CASSVESGGNYGYTF. Here the CDR3 DNA reads TGTGCCAGCAGCGTAGAGTCAGGGGGAAACTATGGCTACACCTTC.